What follows are 8 T cell receptor beta chains derived from one specimen sequenced in a study of T cells after yellow fever vaccination. TCRdb used MiXCR to reprocess the 5' RACE reads, holding one entry per CDR3 protein. The sample contains about 330,000 distinct CDR3 sequences, roughly 8.4% of which appear only once. The starting material was PBMCs, obtained approximately 40 days after the first yellow fever vaccination. These receptors were taken from a man between 18 and 29 years old who received the YFV17D yellow fever vaccine.

This clonotype was recorded a few times. The chain recombines TRBV4-2 with TRBJ1-1, with 9 positions matching TRBD1. This CDR3 has 16 amino acids. Trimming cost V 4 bases and J 2 bases; bases outside gene matches: 8. Germline CDR1 LGHNA, CDR2 YNFKEQ. CDR3 in DNA: TGTGCCAGCAGCCCGACGGTGGGACAGGGAAACACTGAAGCTTTCTTT. It codes for CASSPTVGQGNTEAFF.

The V gene is TRBV10-3, the J gene TRBJ2-5; no clear D. Germline assignment: CDR1 ENHRY and CDR2 SYGVKD. The length of the CDR3 is 12 residues. V dropped 10 bases and J dropped 4 bases, with 13 bases sitting between them. The CDR3 here is CATCELGETQYF. As DNA, the CDR3 is TGTGCCACCTGCGAACTGGGAGAGACCCAGTACTTC.

This clonotype turned up a few times. V usage is TRBV5-4 and J usage is TRBJ1-2; 8 bases agree with TRBD1. Germline V lookup: CDR1 SGHNT, CDR2 YYREEE (reference sequence). Trimming took 4 bases from V and 5 from J; bases not matched to a gene: 13. The CDR3 contains 16 residues. Written as DNA, the CDR3 is TGTGCCAGCAGCCCGCTCATCCGACAGGGGAGTTATGGCTACACCTTC. It specifies CASSPLIRQGSYGYTF.

At least ten counts were recorded for this clonotype. CDR3 protein: CAISESTSYNEQFF. The CDR3, as DNA: TGTGCCATCAGTGAGTCAACCTCCTACAATGAGCAGTTCTTC. V is TRBV10-3 and J is TRBJ2-1; D not resolved. This CDR3 region has 14 residues. Germline CDR1 is ENHRY and CDR2 is SYGVKD. Trimming left V 0 bases short and J 0 bases short, with 3 bases between.

The rearrangement uses TRBV15 and TRBJ1-2; 10 bases fit TRBD1. In germline, CDR1 is LNHNV, CDR2 YYDKDF (reference sequence). Trimming at V came to 1 base and at J to 4 bases, leaving 6 bases not matched to a gene. The CDR3 contains 16 residues. CDR3 bases: TGTGCCACCAGCAGAGGGGGGACAGGGGAAGCCTATGGCTACACCTTC. It codes for CATSRGGTGEAYGYTF.

The table lists this clonotype with a few counts. The chain couples TRBV2 to TRBJ2-2, with TRBD1 identical over 9 bases. CDR1 and CDR2 from the germline V gene are SNHLY and FYNNEI. J was trimmed by 6 bases and V by 6 bases; bases with no gene match: 5. The CDR3 is made up of 14 amino acids. Written as DNA, the CDR3 is TGTGCCAGCAGGGGACAGGGAAGCTCCGGGGAGCTGTTTTTT. Protein sequence: CASRGQGSSGELFF.

This clonotype turned up a few times. The V gene is TRBV6-6, the J gene TRBJ1-6; D possibly corresponds to TRBD1 (5 bases). Trimming pared 8 bases from V and 4 bases from J, leaving 9 bases between. From germline, CDR1 is MNHNY and CDR2 SVGAGI (reference sequence). CDR3 length: 13 residues. The CDR3 nucleotides are TGTGCCAGCCGGGACTTTTATAATTCACCCCTCCACTTT. Translated, it gives CASRDFYNSPLHF.

This clonotype was counted between two and nine times. This chain links TRBV12-3 or TRBV12-4 with TRBJ2-1; no clear D gene. The CDR3 consists of 14 residues. V was shortened by 2 bases and J by 6 bases, with 11 bases between the two germline ends. CDR3 amino acids: CASSLLYRVNEQFF. In DNA form, the CDR3 reads TGTGCCAGCAGTTTACTTTATAGGGTCAATGAGCAGTTCTTC.